A selection of T cell receptor beta chains follows, all from one sample in a study of cytomegalovirus exposure and HLA in healthy donors. Produced via immunoSEQ multiplex PCR; TCRdb's table is partial and in-frame only. The top ten hold roughly 8.2% of the sample, which has more than 100,000 clones, 82% seen once. The specimen sequenced was PBMCs. These receptors were taken from a woman aged 45-65 years in good health and CMV-seropositive. Each CDR3 is given with its conserved first and last residue. A D gene is named only where the DNA matches it firmly. For some rows the clone size is stated as once, few or many, or as a class when expanded; others skip it.

abundance	j_gene	v_gene	d_gene	CDR3aa	CDR3nt
-	TRBJ2-1	TRBV5-1	TRBD2	CASSSGLAGVDEQFF	TGCGCCAGCAGCTCCGGACTAGCGGGGGTAGATGAGCAGTTCTTC
-	TRBJ2-6	TRBV4-2	TRBD1	CASSLGTGGSGANVLTF	TGTGCCAGCAGCCTAGGGACAGGGGGATCTGGGGCCAACGTCCTGACTTTC
-	TRBJ2-1	TRBV9	-	CASSVLQGNEQFF	TGTGCCAGTAGCGTTTTACAGGGAAATGAGCAGTTCTTC
few	TRBJ1-1	TRBV4-3	TRBD1	CASSQDYRGTEAFF	TGCGCCAGCAGCCAAGATTACAGGGGAACTGAAGCTTTCTTT
-	TRBJ1-4	TRBV10-2	TRBD1	CASSMTGNNEKLFF	TGCGCCAGCAGCATGACAGGGAATAATGAAAAACTGTTTTTT
-	TRBJ2-5	TRBV4-1	TRBD2	CASSQGPRGAVETQYF	TGCGCCAGCAGCCAAGGCCCGCGGGGGGCCGTCGAGACCCAGTACTTC
-	TRBJ2-3	TRBV6-5	TRBD2	CASSWGLAGGTDTQYF	TGTGCCAGCAGTTGGGGACTAGCGGGAGGCACAGATACGCAGTATTTT
-	TRBJ2-7	TRBV2	TRBD1	CASSGDRYEQYF	TGTGCCAGCAGTGGGGACAGATACGAGCAGTACTTC
-	TRBJ2-3	TRBV9	TRBD2	CASSARGSGRLGGREDTQYF	TGTGCCAGCAGTGCCCGGGGTAGCGGGCGTCTAGGAGGTCGAGAAGATACGCAGTATTTT
few	TRBJ2-7	TRBV27	-	CASSFSTGARGRERDEQYF	TGTGCCAGCAGTTTTTCGACAGGGGCCCGCGGGCGGGAGCGGGACGAGCAGTACTTC
-	TRBJ1-4	TRBV6-6	TRBD1	CASSYPGQGNEKLFF	TGTGCCAGCAGTTACCCCGGACAGGGAAATGAAAAACTGTTTTTT
once	TRBJ2-7	TRBV6-5	TRBD1	CASSKDRGSYEQYF	TGTGCCAGCAGTAAAGACAGGGGGAGCTACGAGCAGTACTTC
-	TRBJ1-4	TRBV2	-	CARGGGLGSDEKLFF	TGTGCCCGCGGCGGGGGCCTCGGTTCGGATGAAAAACTGTTTTTT
-	TRBJ1-5	TRBV19	-	CASSSRGGQPQHF	TGTGCCAGTAGTTCTAGGGGAGGTCAGCCCCAGCATTTT
-	TRBJ2-1	TRBV2	TRBD2	CASRTASGNDEQFF	TGTGCCAGCAGGACGGCTAGCGGTAACGATGAGCAGTTCTTC
-	TRBJ2-5	TRBV5-6	TRBD1	CASSWGQGKQYF	TGTGCCAGCAGCTGGGGACAGGGTAAACAGTACTTC
once	TRBJ2-5	TRBV25-1	-	CASSVGQGGETQYF	TGTGCCAGCAGTGTGGGTCAGGGGGGAGAGACCCAGTACTTC
-	TRBJ2-1	TRBV7-8	TRBD2	CASSSLFRTRSGNNEQFF	TGTGCCAGCAGCTCCCTCTTTCGGACTAGAAGTGGGAACAATGAGCAGTTCTTC
-	TRBJ2-1	TRBV14	-	CASSGSGYRNEQFF	TGTGCCAGCAGCGGATCAGGGTACAGGAATGAGCAGTTCTTC
-	TRBJ2-7	TRBV29-1	-	CSVQKQGDEQYF	TGCAGCGTACAGAAACAGGGTGACGAGCAGTACTTC